This is a list of T cell receptor beta chains from one sample in a study of blood T cell repertoires in COVID-19. TCRdb's table, derived via immunoSEQ multiplex PCR, lists solely in-frame clones and lacks some. The sample contains some 330,000 clones, 92% of which appear only once. Sample: PBMCs or T cells enriched from blood (not recorded which). The source is a woman in her 30s who had recovered from COVID-19. Both conserved end residues are part of each CDR3. Fields, in order: clone size, J gene, D gene, V gene, CDR3 protein, CDR3 DNA. A D gene is named only where the DNA matches it firmly. Not every row has a clone size; where given, it reads once, few, many or a size class.

. | TRBJ1-2 | TRBD1 | TRBV5-1 | CASSTGTVDYGYTF | TGCGCCAGCAGTACAGGGACAGTGGACTATGGCTACACCTTC
. | TRBJ2-7 | TRBD2 | TRBV28 | CASSFGGRPEQYF | TGTGCCAGCAGTTTCGGCGGGAGACCCGAGCAGTACTTC
once | TRBJ2-1 | TRBD2 | TRBV5-4 | CASSPRTSYNEQFF | TGTGCCAGCAGCCCCCGGACTAGCTACAATGAGCAGTTCTTC
. | TRBJ2-3 | . | TRBV3-1/TRBV3-2 | CASSQAGADTQYF | TGTGCCAGCAGCCAAGCGGGGGCAGATACGCAGTATTTT
. | TRBJ2-2 | . | TRBV21-1 | CASTSGRLDTGELFF | TGTGCCAGCACTAGCGGGAGGTTGGACACCGGGGAGCTGTTTTTT
. | TRBJ1-3 | TRBD1 | TRBV12-3/TRBV12-4 | CASRTGTGNTIYF | TGTGCCAGCAGGACAGGGACAGGAAACACCATATATTTT
. | TRBJ2-7 | . | TRBV7-9 | CASSLGVLRDYEQYF | TGTGCCAGCAGCCTAGGGGTCCTCCGGGACTACGAGCAGTACTTC
. | TRBJ2-2 | . | TRBV4-2 | CASNTALAQNTGELFF | TGTGCCAGCAACACAGCACTAGCTCAAAACACCGGGGAGCTGTTTTTT
few | TRBJ2-3 | TRBD2 | TRBV9 | CASSSTSGFRTDTQYF | TGTGCCAGCAGCTCGACTAGCGGGTTCCGAACAGATACGCAGTATTTT
. | TRBJ1-4 | TRBD1 | TRBV27 | CASSPPGQSTGRVHKLFF | TGTGCCAGCAGCCCCCCGGGACAGTCTACAGGACGAGTTCACAAACTGTTTTTT
. | TRBJ2-3 | . | TRBV2 | CASTQRGGAFDTQYF | TGTGCCAGCACCCAAAGGGGGGGGGCCTTCGATACGCAGTATTTT
. | TRBJ1-4 | . | TRBV12-3/TRBV12-4 | CASSYGQEKLFF | TGTGCCAGCAGTTACGGACAGGAAAAACTGTTTTTT
once | TRBJ2-7 | TRBD2 | TRBV28 | CASTSGGGYEQYF | TGTGCCAGTACCTCCGGGGGGGGCTACGAGCAGTACTTC
. | TRBJ1-2 | . | TRBV5-4 | CASSLDGKGNYGYTF | TGTGCCAGCAGCTTGGATGGAAAGGGGAACTATGGCTACACCTTC
. | TRBJ2-1 | TRBD1 | TRBV6-2/TRBV6-3 | CASSYRQGLYNEQFF | TGTGCCAGCAGTTACAGACAGGGCCTGTACAATGAGCAGTTCTTC
. | TRBJ2-7 | . | TRBV7-9 | CASSLLRGKSSYEQYF | TGTGCCAGCAGCCTCCTACGGGGGAAGAGCTCCTACGAGCAGTACTTC
. | TRBJ1-2 | . | TRBV7-6 | CASSAGYGYTF | TGTGCCAGCAGCGCCGGCTATGGCTACACCTTC
. | TRBJ2-6 | TRBD2 | TRBV3-1/TRBV3-2 | CASSHGTSGGWANVLTF | TGTGCCAGCAGCCACGGGACTAGCGGGGGTTGGGCCAACGTCCTGACTTTC
. | TRBJ2-7 | . | TRBV6-5 | CASSSEGATYEQYF | TGTGCCAGCAGTTCTGAGGGAGCCACCTACGAGCAGTACTTC
. | TRBJ2-7 | . | TRBV27 | CASSDRPHYEQYF | TGTGCCAGCAGCGACAGACCCCACTACGAGCAGTACTTC
. | TRBJ1-1 | . | TRBV6-2/TRBV6-3 | CASSYPTMNTEAFF | TGTGCCAGCAGTTATCCAACTATGAACACTGAAGCTTTCTTT
. | TRBJ1-5 | . | TRBV10-3 | CAITAGINQPQHF | TGTGCCATCACCGCCGGTATCAATCAGCCCCAGCATTTT
once | TRBJ1-1 | . | TRBV21-1 | CASSSRPRAEAFF | TGTGCCAGCTCCTCCAGACCTCGGGCTGAAGCTTTCTTT
. | TRBJ2-7 | TRBD2 | TRBV4-2 | CASSQEPPAGNSYEQYF | TGTGCCAGCAGCCAAGAACCTCCAGCGGGGAACTCCTACGAGCAGTACTTC
. | TRBJ2-1 | TRBD2 | TRBV11-1 | CASSELAGVTNEQFF | TGTGCCAGCAGTGAACTGGCGGGAGTAACCAATGAGCAGTTCTTC
. | TRBJ2-1 | . | TRBV4-2 | CASSQESGGTAYNEQFF | TGTGCCAGCAGCCAAGAGTCGGGCGGGACAGCTTACAATGAGCAGTTCTTC
. | TRBJ2-1 | TRBD2 | TRBV7-7 | CASSRLAGGNFNEQFF | TGTGCTAGCAGCCGACTAGCGGGGGGCAATTTCAATGAGCAGTTCTTC
. | TRBJ2-7 | TRBD2 | TRBV9 | CASSEETSELYEQYF | TGTGCCAGCAGCGAGGAGACTAGCGAGTTATACGAGCAGTACTTC
. | TRBJ1-1 | TRBD1 | TRBV28 | CASSLDRGFGAFF | TGTGCCAGCAGTTTGGACAGGGGGTTTGGGGCTTTCTTT
. | TRBJ2-1 | TRBD2 | TRBV3-1/TRBV3-2 | CASSRSSGSRDEQFF | TGTGCCAGCAGCCGCTCTAGCGGGAGTAGAGATGAGCAGTTCTTC
. | TRBJ2-3 | . | TRBV3-1/TRBV3-2 | CASSQKRDNTQYF | TGTGCCAGCAGCCAAAAGAGGGATAATACGCAGTATTTT
. | TRBJ2-1 | . | TRBV5-1 | CASSLDTAVYNEQFF | TGCGCCAGCAGCTTGGATACGGCGGTCTACAATGAGCAGTTCTTC
. | TRBJ2-2 | TRBD2 | TRBV11-2 | CASRWTSGGNTGELFF | TGTGCCAGCAGGTGGACTAGCGGGGGGAACACCGGGGAGCTGTTTTTT
. | TRBJ2-2 | . | TRBV11-3 | CASSNRDTGELFF | TGTGCCAGCAGCAACAGAGACACCGGGGAGCTGTTTTTT
. | TRBJ2-7 | TRBD1 | TRBV6-5 | CASSWGQGADEQYF | TGTGCCAGCAGTTGGGGACAGGGGGCCGACGAGCAGTACTTC
. | TRBJ2-1 | TRBD2 | TRBV15 | CATSRDLSSGRGNEQFF | TGTGCCACCAGCAGAGATCTAAGTAGCGGGAGGGGGAATGAGCAGTTCTTC
. | TRBJ2-2 | . | TRBV9 | CASSVRTGVSTGELFF | TGTGCCAGCAGCGTACGAACGGGAGTGTCAACCGGGGAGCTGTTTTTT
. | TRBJ2-1 | . | TRBV9 | CASSVELAYNEQFF | TGTGCCAGCAGCGTAGAACTAGCCTACAATGAGCAGTTCTTC
. | TRBJ1-1 | . | TRBV7-9 | CASSLIQGHVGVEAFF | TGTGCCAGCAGCTTAATACAGGGCCACGTAGGAGTGGAAGCTTTCTTT
. | TRBJ1-2 | TRBD1 | TRBV29-1 | CSGSQGDYGYTF | TGCAGCGGATCACAGGGGGACTATGGCTACACCTTC
. | TRBJ2-3 | TRBD2 | TRBV6-5 | CASSRSSGDTNTQYF | TGTGCCAGCAGCCGGTCTAGCGGGGACACTAATACGCAGTATTTT
. | TRBJ2-7 | TRBD2 | TRBV20-1 | CSASGLAGAASEQYF | TGCAGTGCTAGTGGGCTAGCGGGAGCCGCCTCTGAGCAGTACTTC
few | TRBJ2-1 | TRBD2 | TRBV11-2 | CASSLAGLGRNEQFF | TGTGCCAGCAGCTTAGCGGGACTAGGGCGCAATGAGCAGTTCTTC